This T cell receptor beta chain was captured by sequencing in a study of identifying expanded T cells in peripheral blood. Overall study results and limits: Across healthy donors, higher total template counts meant significantly greater roughly 2-week count variance.

The protocol was immunoSEQ multiplex PCR, while the TCRdb copy is restricted to in-frame clones and leaves out a portion. The sample shows roughly 92,000 clones, roughly 91% of them seen only once. Details on this clone: Its target is not known.

Sequences were obtained from blood. The TCR originated in a person aged 18 to 70 in good health.

The CDR3 bases are TGTGCCAGCAGTTCCAGCCTCAACTCTGGAAACACCATATATTTT. This sequence encodes CASSSSLNSGNTIYF. V and J are TRBV6-5 and TRBJ1-3, with D uncertain. CDR1 is MNHEY and CDR2 is SVGAGI in the germline V gene. Deletions cut 4 bases from V and 0 bases from J, with 10 bases between. The CDR3 contains 15 residues.